Detailed here is one TCR beta chain. The same CDR3 is also encoded by other DNA sequences in this sample. Per the authors' pipeline: How many nucleated cells were present was estimated from reference gene primer amplification. The protocol was immunoSEQ multiplex PCR, while the TCRdb copy is restricted to in-frame clones and leaves out a portion. V and J calls and clone size come straight from that table; D and trimming were deduced from the DNA. The sample carries some 240,000 clones, 82% recorded once. Seattle patients were enrolled while actively infected and followed longitudinally. These data originate in a study of blood T cell repertoires in COVID-19. Germline CDR1 reads SGHRS; CDR2 reads YFSETQ. V was trimmed by 0 bases and J by 5 bases, leaving 8 bases between them. This CDR3 is built from 14 residues.

The sequence was obtained from a woman between 65 and 79 years old with COVID-19, enrolled during active disease. The V call is TRBV5-1, the J call TRBJ1-4, with D unresolved. The sequenced sample was peripheral blood. CDR3 sequence: CASSLGAGNEKLFF. The CDR3, as DNA: TGCGCCAGCAGCTTGGGCGCCGGGAATGAAAAACTGTTTTTT.